The 5 T cell receptor beta chains below come from one sample, sequenced in a study of brain T cells in children with intractable seizures. Data came from immunoSEQ multiplex PCR; TCRdb stores just in-frame clones and leaves some out. This sample has about 76,000 clones; roughly 91% occur once, and the top ten carry less than 2%. Sequencing was performed on peripheral blood, taken at surgery. Receptors originate from a boy in the first two years of life with tuberous sclerosis and intractable seizures.

V is TRBV6-5 and J is TRBJ1-5; D remains unclear. In germline, CDR1 is MNHEY, CDR2 SVGAGI. Trimming left V 8 bases short and J 0 bases short, with 8 bases between. This CDR3 is 13 amino acids long. CDR3 loop: CASRSYSNQPQHF. DNA of the CDR3: TGTGCCAGCCGATCATATAGCAATCAGCCCCAGCATTTT.

This clone was counted a few times. This sequence joins TRBV10-3 and TRBJ1-5; D is unclear. The length of the CDR3 is 15 residues. V was cut by 4 bases and J by 5 bases, with 15 bases left in between. The germline CDR1 and CDR2 sequences are ENHRY and SYGVKD. CDR3 sequence reads: CAISGVAGGDQPQHF. Here the CDR3 DNA reads TGTGCCATCAGTGGCGTCGCGGGAGGAGATCAGCCCCAGCATTTT.

This chain uses TRBV6-4 with TRBJ2-1; D gene ambiguous. CDR1 is MRHNA and CDR2 is SNTAGT in the germline V gene. The V end was cut by 6 bases, the J end by 9 bases, with 6 bases between. The length of the CDR3 is 10 residues. The DNA of the CDR3 is TGTGCCAGCAGCTCGAGTGAGCAGTTCTTC. Amino acid sequence: CASSSSEQFF.

V usage is TRBV9 and J usage is TRBJ2-2; 7 nucleotides align to TRBD1. V dropped 6 bases and J dropped 4; count of bases not matched to a gene: 9. The V gene's germline CDR1 is SGDLS and CDR2 YYNGEE. This CDR3 comprises 15 residues. The CDR3 protein is CASKGASGSTGELFF. CDR3 in DNA: TGTGCCAGCAAGGGGGCCAGTGGGTCCACCGGGGAGCTGTTTTTT.

This clone turned up a few times. The chain couples TRBV5-1 to TRBJ1-6; maybe TRBD1 (6 bases). Germline V gene lookup returns CDR1 SGHRS and CDR2 YFSETQ. The CDR3 sequence is 14 residues long. Between the trimmed V and J ends, which lost 4 bases and 3 bases, there was a span of 8 bases. This chain's CDR3 is CASSLDSYNSPLHF. DNA of the CDR3: TGCGCCAGCAGCCTGGACAGCTATAATTCACCCCTCCACTTT.